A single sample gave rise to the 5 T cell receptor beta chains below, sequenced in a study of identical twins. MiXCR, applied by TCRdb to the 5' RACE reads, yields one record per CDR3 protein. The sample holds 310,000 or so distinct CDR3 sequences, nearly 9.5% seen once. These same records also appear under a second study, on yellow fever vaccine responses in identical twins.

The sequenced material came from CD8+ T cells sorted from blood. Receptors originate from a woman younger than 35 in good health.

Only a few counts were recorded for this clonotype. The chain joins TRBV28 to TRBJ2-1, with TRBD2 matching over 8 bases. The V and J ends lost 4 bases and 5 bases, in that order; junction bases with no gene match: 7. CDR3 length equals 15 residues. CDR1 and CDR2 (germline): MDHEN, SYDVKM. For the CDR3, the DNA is TGTGCCAGCAGTTCTTTGGCGGGAGGACACAATGAGCAGTTCTTC. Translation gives CASSSLAGGHNEQFF.

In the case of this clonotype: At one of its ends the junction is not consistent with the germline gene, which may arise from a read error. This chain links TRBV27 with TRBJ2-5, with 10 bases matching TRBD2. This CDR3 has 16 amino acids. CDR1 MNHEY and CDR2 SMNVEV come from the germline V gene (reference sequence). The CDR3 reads CASSGSSGSSRENQYF. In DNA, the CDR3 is TGTGCCAGCAGTGGGTCTAGCGGGAGTTCACGGGAGAACCAGTACTTC.

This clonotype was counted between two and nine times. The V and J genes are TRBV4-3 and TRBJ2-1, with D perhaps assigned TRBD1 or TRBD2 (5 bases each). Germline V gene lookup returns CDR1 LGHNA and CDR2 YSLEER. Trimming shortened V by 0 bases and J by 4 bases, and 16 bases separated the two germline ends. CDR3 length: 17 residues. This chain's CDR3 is CASSQDPRDQRYNEQFF. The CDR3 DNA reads TGCGCCAGCAGCCAAGATCCCCGGGACCAACGTTACAATGAGCAGTTCTTC.

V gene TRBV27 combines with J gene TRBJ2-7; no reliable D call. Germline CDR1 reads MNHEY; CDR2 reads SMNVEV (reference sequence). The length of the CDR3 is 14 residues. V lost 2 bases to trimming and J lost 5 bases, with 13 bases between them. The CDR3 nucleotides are TGTGCCAGCAGTTTAAGCGCACATCTAAACGAGCAGTACTTC. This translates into CASSLSAHLNEQYF.

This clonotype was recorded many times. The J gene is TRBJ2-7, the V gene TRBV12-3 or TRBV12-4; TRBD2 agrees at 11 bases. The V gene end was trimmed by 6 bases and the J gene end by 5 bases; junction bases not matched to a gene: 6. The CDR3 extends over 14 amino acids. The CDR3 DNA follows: TGTGCCAGCAGCGCCCCGGGACTAGCGGACGAGCAGTACTTC. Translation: CASSAPGLADEQYF.